This is a list of T cell receptor beta chains from one sample in a study of blood T cell repertoires in COVID-19. Produced via immunoSEQ multiplex PCR; TCRdb's table is partial and in-frame only. The repertoire holds approximately 140,000 clones, with almost 90% as singletons. The sample taken for sequencing was peripheral blood. Receptors were obtained from a human donor in a cohort sampled during active COVID-19. CDR3s include the opening cysteine and the closing phenylalanine or tryptophan. The D gene is left open where the match is weak. Size is omitted from some rows. Given values are once, few, many or a class for expanded clones.

J	V	D	size	DNA	CDR3
TRBJ2-2	TRBV11-2	-	-	-	CASSLRRAGLAANTGELFF
TRBJ2-5	TRBV11-2	TRBD2	once	TGTGCCAGCAGCTTGGAGGCGGGAGGGCTCCAGTACTTC	CASSLEAGGLQYF
TRBJ1-2	TRBV2	-	-	TGTGCCAGCAGCTTAACCAGGGGAGGCTACACCTTC	CASSLTRGGYTF
TRBJ1-5	TRBV6-4	-	once	TGTGCCAGCAGTGACGATTGGCAGAATCAGCCCCAGCATTTT	CASSDDWQNQPQHF
TRBJ2-7	TRBV13	-	-	TGTGCCAGCAGCTCCCTGGGGACTGTTACCTACGAGCAGTACTTC	CASSSLGTVTYEQYF
TRBJ2-2	TRBV5-4	-	-	TGTGCCAGCAGCTTGGACGGAGTCACCGGGGAGCTGTTTTTT	CASSLDGVTGELFF
TRBJ1-6	TRBV3-1/TRBV3-2	-	-	TGTGCCAGCAGCCTACAGGGAAGCTCCTATAATTCACCCCTCCACTTT	CASSLQGSSYNSPLHF
TRBJ2-5	TRBV4-1	TRBD2	-	TGCGCCAGCAGCCAAGTTGGGAGGGAAGAGACCCAGTACTTC	CASSQVGREETQYF
TRBJ2-7	TRBV6-1	-	-	TGTGCCAGCAGTGAAGCTCAGGCGTCGGCCTACGAGCAGTACTTC	CASSEAQASAYEQYF
TRBJ1-5	TRBV19	-	-	TGTGCCAGTAGTAGGGAGCTCGCGGTCCGCAATCAGCCCCAGCATTTT	CASSRELAVRNQPQHF
TRBJ1-5	TRBV19	-	-	TGTGCCAGTAACAGAAGATCAGACGGGATCAATCAGCCCCAGCATTTT	CASNRRSDGINQPQHF
TRBJ1-6	TRBV3-1/TRBV3-2	TRBD1	-	TGTGCCAGCAGCCCCCGGGACAGTGGGATTTCACCCCTCCACTTT	CASSPRDSGISPLHF
TRBJ1-1	TRBV10-3	TRBD1	-	TGTGCCATCAGACAAAACACAGGGGGAATGAACACTGAAGCTTTCTTT	CAIRQNTGGMNTEAFF
TRBJ2-7	TRBV30	-	-	TGTGCCTGGACTCTGGGAGGCGGTGGGAGACGCGGGCACTCCTACGAGCAGTACTTC	CAWTLGGGGRRGHSYEQYF
TRBJ1-6	TRBV7-3	TRBD1	-	TGTGCCAGCAGCCGGGACAGGGACTCACCCCTCCACTTT	CASSRDRDSPLHF
TRBJ1-1	TRBV2	TRBD1	-	TGTGCCAGCAGCCCCGGGACAGGGGTCACTGAAGCTTTCTTT	CASSPGTGVTEAFF
TRBJ2-1	TRBV7-2	TRBD2	-	TGTGCCAGCAGCTCGGGACTAGCGGGAGGAAGGCAGAATGAGCAGTTCTTC	CASSSGLAGGRQNEQFF